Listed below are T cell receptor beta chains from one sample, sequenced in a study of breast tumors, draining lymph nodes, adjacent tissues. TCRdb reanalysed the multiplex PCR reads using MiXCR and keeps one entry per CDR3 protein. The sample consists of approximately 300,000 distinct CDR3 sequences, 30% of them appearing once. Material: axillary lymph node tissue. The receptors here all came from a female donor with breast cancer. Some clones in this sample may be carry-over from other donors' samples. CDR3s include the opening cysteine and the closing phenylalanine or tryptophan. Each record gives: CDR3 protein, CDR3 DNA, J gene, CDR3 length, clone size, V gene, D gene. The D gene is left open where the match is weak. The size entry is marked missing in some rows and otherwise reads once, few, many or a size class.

CDR3aa: CASSSPPSGRNEQFF
CDR3nt: TGTGCCAGTAGTAGTCCTCCTAGCGGGAGAAATGAGCAGTTCTTC
j_gene: TRBJ2-1
len: 15
abundance: many
v_gene: TRBV19
d_gene: TRBD2

CDR3aa: CASSGANGNEQLF
CDR3nt: TGTGCCAGCAGTGGGGCTAACGGCAATGAGCAGCTCTTC
j_gene: TRBJ2-1
len: 13
abundance: .
v_gene: TRBV6-1
d_gene: .

CDR3aa: CASSLVASDYNEQFF
CDR3nt: TGTGCCAGCAGCTTAGTGGCTAGCGACTACAATGAGCAGTTCTTC
j_gene: TRBJ2-1
len: 15
abundance: many
v_gene: TRBV11-3
d_gene: .

CDR3aa: CASSVAGTNEKLFF
CDR3nt: TGTGCCAGCAGCGTAGCGGGGACTAATGAAAAACTGTTTTTT
j_gene: TRBJ1-4
len: 14
abundance: many
v_gene: TRBV9
d_gene: .

CDR3aa: CATSDPGLPEGYEQFF
CDR3nt: TGTGCCACCAGTGATCCGGGACTCCCAGAGGGGTATGAGCAGTTCTTC
j_gene: TRBJ2-1
len: 16
abundance: many
v_gene: TRBV24-1
d_gene: .

CDR3aa: CSVGALRGKAEAFF
CDR3nt: TGCAGCGTTGGGGCACTTAGGGGAAAGGCTGAAGCTTTCTTT
j_gene: TRBJ1-1
len: 14
abundance: .
v_gene: TRBV29-1
d_gene: .

CDR3aa: CASSLNPQSLRSGNTIYF
CDR3nt: TGCGCCAGCAGCTTAAACCCCCAGAGCCTCCGCTCTGGAAACACCATATATTTT
j_gene: TRBJ1-3
len: 18
abundance: many
v_gene: TRBV5-1
d_gene: .

CDR3aa: CASSVGGTSGRWDTQYF
CDR3nt: TGTGCCAGCAGCGTAGGCGGGACTAGCGGGCGGTGGGATACGCAGTATTTT
j_gene: TRBJ2-3
len: 17
abundance: many
v_gene: TRBV9
d_gene: TRBD2

CDR3aa: CASRLTTPQHF
CDR3nt: TGTGCCAGCAGGCTCACTACTCCCCAGCATTTT
j_gene: TRBJ1-5
len: 11
abundance: .
v_gene: TRBV2
d_gene: .

CDR3aa: CASSQDGGNTEAFF
CDR3nt: TGCGCCAGCAGCCAAGACGGGGGGAACACTGAAGCTTTCTTT
j_gene: TRBJ1-1
len: 14
abundance: .
v_gene: TRBV5-1
d_gene: .

CDR3aa: CASSAATSGSQYF
CDR3nt: TGTGCCAGCAGTGCCGCAACTAGCGGGAGTCAGTATTTT
j_gene: TRBJ2-3
len: 13
abundance: .
v_gene: TRBV25-1
d_gene: TRBD2

CDR3aa: CASSAVERALFF
CDR3nt: TGTGCCAGCAGCGCAGTCGAGCGGGCGCTGTTTTTT
j_gene: TRBJ2-2
len: 12
abundance: many
v_gene: TRBV11-2
d_gene: .

CDR3aa: CAITAGNSGANVLTF
CDR3nt: TGTGCCATCACAGCGGGAAACTCTGGGGCCAACGTCCTGACTTTC
j_gene: TRBJ2-6
len: 15
abundance: many
v_gene: TRBV10-3
d_gene: TRBD2

CDR3aa: CASSEWDGRNSPLHF
CDR3nt: TGTGCCAGCAGTGAATGGGACGGGAGGAATTCACCCCTCCACTTT
j_gene: TRBJ1-6
len: 15
abundance: many
v_gene: TRBV25-1
d_gene: .

CDR3aa: CASSKGQSGNTIYF
CDR3nt: TGTGCCAGCAGCAAGGGACAGTCTGGAAACACCATATATTTT
j_gene: TRBJ1-3
len: 14
abundance: many
v_gene: TRBV11-3
d_gene: TRBD1

CDR3aa: CASSFPGNSEQYF
CDR3nt: TGTGCCAGCAGCTTCCCAGGGAACTCCGAGCAGTACTTC
j_gene: TRBJ2-7
len: 13
abundance: .
v_gene: TRBV11-2
d_gene: .

CDR3aa: CACSPQQGGETQYF
CDR3nt: TGTGCCTGCAGTCCCCAACAGGGGGGTGAGACCCAGTACTTC
j_gene: TRBJ2-5
len: 14
abundance: .
v_gene: TRBV28
d_gene: TRBD1

CDR3aa: CASSVGLAGGYEQYF
CDR3nt: TGTGCCAGCAGTGTGGGACTAGCGGGAGGCTACGAGCAGTACTTC
j_gene: TRBJ2-7
len: 15
abundance: .
v_gene: TRBV25-1
d_gene: TRBD2

CDR3aa: CSARGGRGYNSPLHF
CDR3nt: TGCAGTGCTAGAGGCGGCAGGGGTTATAATTCACCCCTCCACTTT
j_gene: TRBJ1-6
len: 15
abundance: .
v_gene: TRBV20-1
d_gene: .

CDR3aa: CAWSVGLAEGDTQYF
CDR3nt: TGTGCCTGGAGTGTCGGACTAGCGGAGGGGGATACGCAGTATTTT
j_gene: TRBJ2-3
len: 15
abundance: .
v_gene: TRBV30
d_gene: TRBD2

CDR3aa: CSANEIRRLSPYEQYF
CDR3nt: TGCAGTGCTAATGAAATTAGGCGACTTTCTCCCTACGAGCAGTACTTC
j_gene: TRBJ2-7
len: 16
abundance: many
v_gene: TRBV20-1
d_gene: .

CDR3aa: CASSLGLVRKDTQYF
CDR3nt: TGTGCCAGCAGCTTAGGGCTAGTGAGAAAAGATACGCAGTATTTT
j_gene: TRBJ2-3
len: 15
abundance: .
v_gene: TRBV7-6
d_gene: .

CDR3aa: CSASSSTGGYQPQHF
CDR3nt: TGCAGTGCTTCAAGTTCGACAGGGGGCTATCAGCCCCAGCATTTT
j_gene: TRBJ1-5
len: 15
abundance: many
v_gene: TRBV20-1
d_gene: TRBD1

CDR3aa: CASSPLPAVSQPYGYTF
CDR3nt: TGTGCCAGCTCACCACTACCTGCGGTTTCGCAACCCTATGGCTACACCTTC
j_gene: TRBJ1-2
len: 17
abundance: .
v_gene: TRBV10-3
d_gene: .

CDR3aa: CASSLEGKYSGNTGELFF
CDR3nt: TGTGCCAGCAGCTTAGAGGGCAAATATAGCGGAAACACCGGGGAGCTGTTTTTT
j_gene: TRBJ2-2
len: 18
abundance: many
v_gene: TRBV7-9
d_gene: .

CDR3aa: CASSTPGQGVETQYF
CDR3nt: TGTGCCAGTAGTACCCCGGGACAGGGTGTGGAGACCCAGTACTTC
j_gene: TRBJ2-5
len: 15
abundance: many
v_gene: TRBV19
d_gene: TRBD1

CDR3aa: CASSLLAASSYEQYF
CDR3nt: TGTGCCAGCAGCTTGTTAGCAGCTAGCTCCTACGAGCAGTACTTC
j_gene: TRBJ2-7
len: 15
abundance: many
v_gene: TRBV5-5
d_gene: .

CDR3aa: CASSLAVGGPTNEQFF
CDR3nt: TGTGCCAGCAGTTTAGCGGTGGGCGGACCAACTAATGAGCAGTTCTTC
j_gene: TRBJ2-1
len: 16
abundance: many
v_gene: TRBV12-3/TRBV12-4
d_gene: .

CDR3aa: CASSPVASNYGYTF
CDR3nt: TGTGCCAGCAGTCCGGTGGCTTCTAACTATGGCTACACCTTC
j_gene: TRBJ1-2
len: 14
abundance: .
v_gene: TRBV6-1
d_gene: .

CDR3aa: CASSRQDGTTGATVLTF
CDR3nt: TGTGCCAGCAGCAGACAGGACGGGACGACTGGGGCCACCGTCCTGACTTTC
j_gene: TRBJ2-6
len: 17
abundance: many
v_gene: TRBV9
d_gene: .

CDR3aa: CASSPFGTQRSTDTQYF
CDR3nt: TGCGCCAGCAGCCCGTTTGGGACACAGAGATCTACAGATACGCAGTATTTT
j_gene: TRBJ2-3
len: 17
abundance: many
v_gene: TRBV5-1
d_gene: .

CDR3aa: CSARDPRDSPLHF
CDR3nt: TGCAGTGCTAGAGATCCGCGGGACTCACCCCTCCACTTT
j_gene: TRBJ1-6
len: 13
abundance: many
v_gene: TRBV20-1
d_gene: .

CDR3aa: CSAGWAMRQTNSPLHF
CDR3nt: TGCAGTGCTGGGTGGGCGATGAGACAGACAAATTCACCCCTCCACTTT
j_gene: TRBJ1-6
len: 16
abundance: many
v_gene: TRBV20-1
d_gene: .

CDR3aa: CASSQEHNGPRGYTF
CDR3nt: TGCGCCAGCAGCCAAGAACATAACGGCCCCCGGGGCTACACCTTC
j_gene: TRBJ1-2
len: 15
abundance: few
v_gene: TRBV4-3
d_gene: .

CDR3aa: CATQGTSGVLTGETQYF
CDR3nt: TGTGCCACCCAGGGGACTAGCGGGGTTTTGACAGGAGAGACCCAGTACTTC
j_gene: TRBJ2-5
len: 17
abundance: many
v_gene: TRBV10-3
d_gene: TRBD2

CDR3aa: CSAPGQSSGANVLTF
CDR3nt: TGCAGTGCCCCGGGACAGTCCTCTGGGGCCAACGTCCTGACTTTC
j_gene: TRBJ2-6
len: 15
abundance: many
v_gene: TRBV20-1
d_gene: TRBD1

CDR3aa: CASSRAITNNEQFF
CDR3nt: TGCGCCAGCAGCCGCGCCATCACCAACAATGAGCAGTTCTTC
j_gene: TRBJ2-1
len: 14
abundance: many
v_gene: TRBV4-3
d_gene: .

CDR3aa: CASSPHLENTDTQYF
CDR3nt: TGTGCCAGCAGCCCCCATTTAGAGAACACAGATACGCAGTATTTT
j_gene: TRBJ2-3
len: 15
abundance: few
v_gene: TRBV7-9
d_gene: .

CDR3aa: CASSLDDNEQFF
CDR3nt: TGTGCCAGCAGCTTGGACGACAATGAGCAGTTCTTC
j_gene: TRBJ2-1
len: 12
abundance: many
v_gene: TRBV5-4
d_gene: .

CDR3aa: CASSLGRLYDQYF
CDR3nt: TGCGCCAGCAGCCTGGGCAGACTCTACGACCAGTACTTC
j_gene: TRBJ2-7
len: 13
abundance: .
v_gene: TRBV5-1
d_gene: .

CDR3aa: CASSMSSGANVLTF
CDR3nt: TGTGCCAGCAGTATGAGCTCTGGGGCCAACGTCCTGACTTTC
j_gene: TRBJ2-6
len: 14
abundance: many
v_gene: TRBV6-5
d_gene: .

CDR3aa: CASSQGRDTGELFF
CDR3nt: TGTGCCAGCAGCCAGGGTCGGGACACCGGGGAGCTGTTTTTT
j_gene: TRBJ2-2
len: 14
abundance: many
v_gene: TRBV6-6
d_gene: .